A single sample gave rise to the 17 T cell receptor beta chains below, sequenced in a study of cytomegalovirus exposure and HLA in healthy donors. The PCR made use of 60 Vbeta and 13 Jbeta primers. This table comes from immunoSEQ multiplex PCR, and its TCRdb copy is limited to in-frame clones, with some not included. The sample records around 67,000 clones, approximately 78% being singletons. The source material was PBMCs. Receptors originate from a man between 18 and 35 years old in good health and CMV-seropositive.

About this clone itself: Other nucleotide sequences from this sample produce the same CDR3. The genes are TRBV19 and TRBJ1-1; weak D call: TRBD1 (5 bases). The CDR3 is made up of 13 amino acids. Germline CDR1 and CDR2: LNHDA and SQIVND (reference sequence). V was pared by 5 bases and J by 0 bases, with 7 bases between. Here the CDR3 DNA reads TGTGCCAGTAGTGGGACTTTGAACACTGAAGCTTTCTTT. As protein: CASSGTLNTEAFF.

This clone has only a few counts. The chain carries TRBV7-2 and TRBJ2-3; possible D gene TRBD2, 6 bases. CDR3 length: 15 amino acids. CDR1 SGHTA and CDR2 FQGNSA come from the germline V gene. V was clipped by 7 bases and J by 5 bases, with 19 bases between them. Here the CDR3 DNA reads TGTGCCAGCACACTTGGAGGGTTAGGAGGAGATACGCAGTATTTT. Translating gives CASTLGGLGGDTQYF.

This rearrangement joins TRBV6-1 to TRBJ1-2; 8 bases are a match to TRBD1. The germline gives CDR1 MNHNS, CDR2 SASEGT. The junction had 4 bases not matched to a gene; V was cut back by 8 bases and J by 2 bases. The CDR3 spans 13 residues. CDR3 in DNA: TGTGCCAGCCTGGGACAGGCAAACTATGGCTACACCTTC. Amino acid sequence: CASLGQANYGYTF.

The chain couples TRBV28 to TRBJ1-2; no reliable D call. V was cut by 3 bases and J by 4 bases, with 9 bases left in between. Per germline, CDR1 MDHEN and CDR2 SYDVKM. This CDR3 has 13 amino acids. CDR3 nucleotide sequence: TGTGCCAGCAGTTTCCCGGGTGGCTATGGCTACACCTTC. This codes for CASSFPGGYGYTF.

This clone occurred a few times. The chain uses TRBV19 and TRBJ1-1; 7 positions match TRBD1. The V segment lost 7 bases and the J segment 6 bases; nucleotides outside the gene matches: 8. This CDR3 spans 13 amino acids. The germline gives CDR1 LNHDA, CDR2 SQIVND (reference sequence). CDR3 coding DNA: TGTGCCAGTATCCGGACAGGAGGATCTGAAGCTTTCTTT. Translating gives CASIRTGGSEAFF.

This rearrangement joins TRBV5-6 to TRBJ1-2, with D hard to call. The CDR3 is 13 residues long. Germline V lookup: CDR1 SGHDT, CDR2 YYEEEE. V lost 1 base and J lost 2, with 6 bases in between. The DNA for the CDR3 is TGTGCCAGCAGCTTGAGTCAGAACTATGGCTACACCTTC. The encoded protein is CASSLSQNYGYTF.

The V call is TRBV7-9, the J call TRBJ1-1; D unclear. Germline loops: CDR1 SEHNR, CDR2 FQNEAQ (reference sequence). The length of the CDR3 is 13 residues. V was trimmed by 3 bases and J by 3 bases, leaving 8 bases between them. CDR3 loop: CASSLARYTEAFF. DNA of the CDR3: TGTGCCAGCAGCTTGGCCAGATACACTGAAGCTTTCTTT. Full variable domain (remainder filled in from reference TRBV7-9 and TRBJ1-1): DTGVSQNPRHKITKRGQNVTFRCDPISEHNRLYWYRQTLGQGPEFLTYFQNEAQLEKSRLLSDRFSAERPKGSFSTLEIQRTEQGDSAMYLCASSLARYTEAFFGQGTRLTVV.

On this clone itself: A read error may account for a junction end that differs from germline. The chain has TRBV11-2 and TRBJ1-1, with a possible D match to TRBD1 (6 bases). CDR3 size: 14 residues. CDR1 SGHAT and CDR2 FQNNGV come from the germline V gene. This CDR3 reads CVSSLVDRNTEAFF. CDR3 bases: TGTGTCAGCAGCTTAGTGGACAGGAACACTGAAGCTTTCTTT.

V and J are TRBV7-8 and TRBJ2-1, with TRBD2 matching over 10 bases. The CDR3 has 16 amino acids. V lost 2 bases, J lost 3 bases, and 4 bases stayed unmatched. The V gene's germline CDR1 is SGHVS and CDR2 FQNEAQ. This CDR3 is CASSLRSGGVYNEQFF. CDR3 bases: TGTGCCAGCAGCTTAAGAAGCGGGGGGGTCTACAATGAGCAGTTCTTC.

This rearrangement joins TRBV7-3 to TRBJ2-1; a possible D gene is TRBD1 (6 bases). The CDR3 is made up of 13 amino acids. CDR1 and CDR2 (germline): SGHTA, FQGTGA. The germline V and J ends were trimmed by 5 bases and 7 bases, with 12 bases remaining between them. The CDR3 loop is CASSRVGGNEQFF. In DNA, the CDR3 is TGTGCCAGCAGCCGGGTAGGGGGAAATGAGCAGTTCTTC.

The CDR3 sequence is CAISVFTSGSSYEQYF. DNA for the CDR3: TGTGCCATCAGTGTTTTTACTAGCGGGAGCTCCTACGAGCAGTACTTC. V usage is TRBV10-3 and J usage is TRBJ2-7; 11 bases line up with TRBD2. The V segment lost 4 bases and the J segment 0 bases; nucleotides outside the gene matches: 5. The CDR3 is 16 residues long. Germline V gene lookup returns CDR1 ENHRY and CDR2 SYGVKD.

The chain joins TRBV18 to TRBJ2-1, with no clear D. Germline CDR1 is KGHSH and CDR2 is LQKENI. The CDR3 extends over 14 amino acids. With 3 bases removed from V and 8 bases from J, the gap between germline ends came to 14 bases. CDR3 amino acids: CASSPTLTRHEQFF. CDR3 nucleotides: TGTGCCAGCTCACCCACACTCACGAGGCATGAGCAGTTCTTC. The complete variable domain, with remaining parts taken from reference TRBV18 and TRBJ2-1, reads NAGVMQNPRHLVRRRGQEARLRCSPMKGHSHVYWYRQLPEEGLKFMVYLQKENIIDESGMPKERFSAEFPKEGPSILRIQQVVRGDSAAYFCASSPTLTRHEQFFGPGTRLTVL.

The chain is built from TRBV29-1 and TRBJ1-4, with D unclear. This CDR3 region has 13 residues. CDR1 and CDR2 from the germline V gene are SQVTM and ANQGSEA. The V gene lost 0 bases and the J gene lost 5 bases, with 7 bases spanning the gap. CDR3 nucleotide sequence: TGCAGCGTTGAAGATTCTACGAATGAAAAACTGTTTTTT. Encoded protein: CSVEDSTNEKLFF.

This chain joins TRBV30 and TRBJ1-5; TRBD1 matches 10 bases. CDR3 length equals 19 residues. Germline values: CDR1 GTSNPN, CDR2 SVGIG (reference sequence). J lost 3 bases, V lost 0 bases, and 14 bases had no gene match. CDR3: CAWSVSRDRGEWDNQPQHF. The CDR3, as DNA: TGTGCCTGGAGTGTCTCCCGGGACAGGGGAGAATGGGACAATCAGCCCCAGCATTTT.

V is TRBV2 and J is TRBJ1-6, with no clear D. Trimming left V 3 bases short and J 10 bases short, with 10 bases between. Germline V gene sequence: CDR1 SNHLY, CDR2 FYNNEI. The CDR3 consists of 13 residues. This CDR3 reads CASSDVPSSPLHF. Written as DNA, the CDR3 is TGTGCCAGCAGTGACGTGCCGAGCTCACCCCTCCACTTT.

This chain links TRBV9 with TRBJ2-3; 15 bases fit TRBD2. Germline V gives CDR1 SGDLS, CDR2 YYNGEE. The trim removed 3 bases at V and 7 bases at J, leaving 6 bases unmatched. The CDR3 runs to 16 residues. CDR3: CASSAGLAGGPNTQYF. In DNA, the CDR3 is TGTGCCAGCAGCGCCGGACTAGCGGGGGGGCCAAATACGCAGTATTTT.

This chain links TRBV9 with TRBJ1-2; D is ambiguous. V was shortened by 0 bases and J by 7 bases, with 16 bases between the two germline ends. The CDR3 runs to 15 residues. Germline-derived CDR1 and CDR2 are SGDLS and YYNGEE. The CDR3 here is CASSVATGGIIGYTF. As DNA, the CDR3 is TGTGCCAGCAGCGTAGCTACGGGAGGGATCATTGGCTACACCTTC. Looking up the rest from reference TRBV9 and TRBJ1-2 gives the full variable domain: DSGVTQTPKHLITATGQRVTLRCSPRSGDLSVYWYQQSLDQGLQFLIQYYNGEERAKGNILERFSAQQFPDLHSELNLSSLELGDSALYFCASSVATGGIIGYTFGSGTRLTVV.